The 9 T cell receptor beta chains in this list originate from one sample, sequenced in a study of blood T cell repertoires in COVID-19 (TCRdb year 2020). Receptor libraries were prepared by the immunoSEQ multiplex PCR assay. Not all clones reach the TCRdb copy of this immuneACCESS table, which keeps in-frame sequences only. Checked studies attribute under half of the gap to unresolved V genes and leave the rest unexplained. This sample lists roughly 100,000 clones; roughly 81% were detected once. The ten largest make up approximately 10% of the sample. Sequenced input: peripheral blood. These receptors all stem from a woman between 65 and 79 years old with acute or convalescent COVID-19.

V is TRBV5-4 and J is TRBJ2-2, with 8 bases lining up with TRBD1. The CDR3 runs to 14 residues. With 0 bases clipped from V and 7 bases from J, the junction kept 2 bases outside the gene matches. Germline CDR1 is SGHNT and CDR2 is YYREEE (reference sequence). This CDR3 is CASSLADRDGELFF. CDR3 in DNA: TGTGCCAGCAGCTTGGCGGACAGGGACGGGGAGCTGTTTTTT.

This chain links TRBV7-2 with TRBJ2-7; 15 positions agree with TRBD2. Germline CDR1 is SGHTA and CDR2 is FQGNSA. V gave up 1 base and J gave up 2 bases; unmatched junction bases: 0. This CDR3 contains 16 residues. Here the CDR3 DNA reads TGTGCCAGCAGCTTAGGGACTAGCGGGGGGGCCTACGAGCAGTACTTC. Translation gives CASSLGTSGGAYEQYF. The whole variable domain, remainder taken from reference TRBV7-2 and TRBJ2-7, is GAGVSQSPSNKVTEKGKDVELRCDPISGHTALYWYRQSLGQGLEFLIYFQGNSAPDKSGLPSDRFSAERTGGSVSTLTIQRTQQEDSAVYLCASSLGTSGGAYEQYFGPGTRLTVT.

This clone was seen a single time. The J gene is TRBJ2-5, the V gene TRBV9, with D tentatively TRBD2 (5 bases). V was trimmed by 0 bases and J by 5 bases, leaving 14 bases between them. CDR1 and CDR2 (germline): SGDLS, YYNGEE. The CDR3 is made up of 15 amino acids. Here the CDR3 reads CASSVGAGGGETQYF. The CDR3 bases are TGTGCCAGCAGCGTAGGGGCAGGTGGCGGGGAGACCCAGTACTTC.

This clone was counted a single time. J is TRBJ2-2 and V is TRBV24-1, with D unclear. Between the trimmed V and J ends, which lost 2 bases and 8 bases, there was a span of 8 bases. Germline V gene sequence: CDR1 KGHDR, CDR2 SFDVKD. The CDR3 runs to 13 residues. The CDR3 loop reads CATSDSLFGELFF. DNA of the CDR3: TGTGCCACCAGTGATTCGCTATTTGGGGAGCTGTTTTTT.

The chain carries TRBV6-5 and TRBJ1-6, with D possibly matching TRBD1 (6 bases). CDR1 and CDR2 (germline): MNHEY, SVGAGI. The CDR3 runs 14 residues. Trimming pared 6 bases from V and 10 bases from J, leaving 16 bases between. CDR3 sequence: CASRPVAGESPLHF. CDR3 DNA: TGTGCCAGCAGACCTGTGGCAGGGGAATCACCCCTCCACTTT.

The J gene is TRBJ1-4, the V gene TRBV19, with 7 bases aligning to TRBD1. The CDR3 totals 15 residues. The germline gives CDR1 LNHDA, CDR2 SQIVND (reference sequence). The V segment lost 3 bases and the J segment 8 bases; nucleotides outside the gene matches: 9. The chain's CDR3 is CASSMDGTAREKLFF. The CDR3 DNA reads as TGTGCCAGTAGTATGGATGGGACAGCGAGGGAAAAACTGTTTTTT.

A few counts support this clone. DNA of the CDR3: TGTGCCAGTACTCGGACAGGGCTGAACACTGAAGCTTTCTTT. Translating it yields CASTRTGLNTEAFF. The chain combines TRBV19 with TRBJ1-1; 8 nucleotides agree with TRBD1. Germline V gene data show CDR1 as LNHDA and CDR2 as SQIVND (reference sequence). The V segment lost 7 bases and the J segment 0 bases; nucleotides outside the gene matches: 4. This CDR3 has 14 residues.

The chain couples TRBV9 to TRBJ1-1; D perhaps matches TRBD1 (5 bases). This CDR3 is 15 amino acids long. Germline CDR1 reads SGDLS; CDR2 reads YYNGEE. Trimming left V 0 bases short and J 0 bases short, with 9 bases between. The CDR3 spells CASSVVSGLNTEAFF. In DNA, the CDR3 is TGTGCCAGCAGCGTAGTTTCAGGGCTGAACACTGAAGCTTTCTTT.

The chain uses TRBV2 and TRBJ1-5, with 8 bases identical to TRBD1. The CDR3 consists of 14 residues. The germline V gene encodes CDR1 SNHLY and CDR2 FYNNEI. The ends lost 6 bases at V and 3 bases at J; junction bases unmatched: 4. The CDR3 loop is CASRGTGSNQPQHF. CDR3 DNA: TGTGCCAGCAGGGGGACAGGTTCCAATCAGCCCCAGCATTTT.